The clone carrying this TCR beta chain showed up many times. Its antigen is currently unknown. This record belongs to a study of blood T cells in healthy people across ages. General observations from the study: Older individuals had lower TCR beta diversity per million T cells (the decline was roughly linear).

A second PCR, run for roughly 7 to 12 cycles, used a sample-barcoded 5' primer plus a J-beta primer mix. Per sample, CDR3-containing paired-end reads numbered at least 2.5 million. One entry per CDR3 protein, called by TCRdb with MiXCR from the 5' RACE reads. The table has over 750,000 distinct CDR3 sequences, roughly 25% seen once; the top ten hold more than 7.5%. The CDR3 consists of 12 residues. The junction had 3 bases not matched to a gene; V was cut back by 7 bases and J by 7 bases. The sample was also linked to a second study, of T cells of mothers and their children. That source adds: The people who donated were a few healthy Caucasian mothers and their six children. Researchers put all of the extracted RNA into cDNA synthesis, using roughly 1.5 ug per 15 ul.

The chain recombines TRBV12-3 or TRBV12-4 with TRBJ2-1; 8 positions match TRBD2. The sequence was obtained from a boy between 10 and 17 years old in good health. The sample consisted of blood. The CDR3 protein is CASKREINEQFF. The CDR3 DNA follows: TGTGCCAGCAAGCGGGAGATAAATGAGCAGTTCTTC.